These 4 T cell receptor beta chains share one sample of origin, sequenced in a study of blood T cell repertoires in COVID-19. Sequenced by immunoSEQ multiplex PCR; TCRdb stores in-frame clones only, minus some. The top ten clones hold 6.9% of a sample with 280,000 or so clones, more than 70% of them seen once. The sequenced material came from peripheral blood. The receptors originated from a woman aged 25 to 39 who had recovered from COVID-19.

CDR3 region: CASSERGGGTNEKLFF. The DNA of the CDR3 is TGTGCCAGCAGTGAAAGGGGGGGTGGAACTAATGAAAAACTGTTTTTT. The chain employs TRBV6-1 and TRBJ1-4; D might be TRBD1 (6 bases). Between the trimmed V and J ends, which lost 2 bases and 1 base, there was a span of 11 bases. CDR3 size: 16 residues. Germline CDR1 and CDR2: MNHNS and SASEGT.

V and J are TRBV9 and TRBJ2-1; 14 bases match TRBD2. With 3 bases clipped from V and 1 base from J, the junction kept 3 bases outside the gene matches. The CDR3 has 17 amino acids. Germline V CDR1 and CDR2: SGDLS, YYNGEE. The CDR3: CASSEGTSGGSYNEQFF. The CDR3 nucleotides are TGTGCCAGCAGCGAGGGGACTAGCGGGGGATCCTACAATGAGCAGTTCTTC. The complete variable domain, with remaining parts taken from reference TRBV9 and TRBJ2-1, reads DSGVTQTPKHLITATGQRVTLRCSPRSGDLSVYWYQQSLDQGLQFLIQYYNGEERAKGNILERFSAQQFPDLHSELNLSSLELGDSALYFCASSEGTSGGSYNEQFFGPGTRLTVL.

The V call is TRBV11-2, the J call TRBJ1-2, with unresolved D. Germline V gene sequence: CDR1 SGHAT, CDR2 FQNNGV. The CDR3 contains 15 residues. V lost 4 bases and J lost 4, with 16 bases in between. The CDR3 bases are TGTGCCAGCAGCTCCGACCATACCCAGGTCTATGGCTACACCTTC. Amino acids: CASSSDHTQVYGYTF.

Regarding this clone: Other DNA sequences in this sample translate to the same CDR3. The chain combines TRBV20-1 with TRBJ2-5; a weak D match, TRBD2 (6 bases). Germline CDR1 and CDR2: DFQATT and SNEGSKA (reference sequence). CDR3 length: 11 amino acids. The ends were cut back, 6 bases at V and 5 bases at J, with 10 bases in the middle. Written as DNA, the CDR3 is TGCAGTGCCCCCCGGGGGGAGACCCAGTACTTC. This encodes CSAPRGETQYF.